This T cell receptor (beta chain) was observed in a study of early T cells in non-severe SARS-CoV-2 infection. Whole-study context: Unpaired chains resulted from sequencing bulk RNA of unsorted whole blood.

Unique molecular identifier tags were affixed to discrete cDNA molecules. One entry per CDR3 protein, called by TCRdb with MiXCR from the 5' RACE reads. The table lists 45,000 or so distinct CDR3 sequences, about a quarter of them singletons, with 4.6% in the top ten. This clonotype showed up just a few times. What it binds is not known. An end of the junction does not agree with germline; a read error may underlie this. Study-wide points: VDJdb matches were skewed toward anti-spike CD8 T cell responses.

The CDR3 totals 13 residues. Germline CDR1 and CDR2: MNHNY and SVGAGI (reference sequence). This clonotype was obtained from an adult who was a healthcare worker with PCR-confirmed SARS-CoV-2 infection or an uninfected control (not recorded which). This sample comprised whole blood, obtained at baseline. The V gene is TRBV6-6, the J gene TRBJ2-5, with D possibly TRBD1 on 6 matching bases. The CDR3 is CASTYLGHSTQYF. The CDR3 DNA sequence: TGTGCCAGCACTTACCTGGGACACTCTACCCAGTACTTC.